One and the same sample provided the 8 T cell receptor beta chains below, sequenced in a study of T cells in Graves' hyperthyroidism and ophthalmopathy. TCR beta CDR3 region amplification was performed from RNA transcripts. A set of HTBI primers served as the primers for a first-round RT-PCR of the TCR CDR3. TCRdb called the multiplex PCR reads again in MiXCR, with one record for every CDR3 protein. The sample holds around 760,000 distinct CDR3 sequences; roughly a third are singletons and the top ten take more than 25%. The sample comprised blood. The receptor source for this set is a woman between 40 and 50 years old with Graves' hyperthyroidism.

Ten or more counts support this clonotype. The V call is TRBV4-3, the J call TRBJ1-6; no clear D gene. This CDR3 contains 15 residues. V shed 1 base and J shed 7 bases, with 11 bases lying between them. CDR1 LGHNA and CDR2 YSLEER come from the germline V gene. This CDR3 reads CASSQVVGSNSPLHF. The CDR3 DNA follows: TGCGCCAGCAGCCAAGTCGTAGGGAGCAATTCACCCCTCCACTTT.

With regard to this clonotype: One base away lies a much larger clone, so this may be a sequencing read error. V and J are TRBV7-9 and TRBJ2-7, with D uncertain. In germline, CDR1 is SEHNR, CDR2 FQNEAQ (reference sequence). The CDR3 runs to 14 residues. The V end lost 3 bases, the J end lost 2 bases, and 11 bases lay between the germline ends. CDR3: CASSFGRTPYEQYF. The CDR3, as DNA: TGTGCCAGCAGCTTTGGCAGAACACCCTACGAGCAGTACTTC. Based on the CDR3 plus reference TRBV7-9 and TRBJ2-7, the full variable domain is DTGVSQNPRHKITKRGQNVTFRCDPISEHNRLYWYRQTLGQGPEFLTYFQNEAQLEKSRLLSDRFSAERPKGSFSTLEIQRTEQGDSAMYLCASSFGRTPYEQYFGPGTRLTVT.

The chain links TRBV11-2 to TRBJ1-1; D might be TRBD1 (5 bases). The ends were cut back, 5 bases at V and 0 bases at J, with 16 bases in the middle. The CDR3 spans 16 residues. The V gene's germline CDR1 is SGHAT and CDR2 FQNNGV. CDR3 coding DNA: TGTGCCAGCAGCGGCAGGACAATCGGTATGAACACTGAAGCTTTCTTT. It translates to CASSGRTIGMNTEAFF. Full variable domain (missing parts from reference TRBV11-2 and TRBJ1-1): EAGVAQSPRYKIIEKRQSVAFWCNPISGHATLYWYQQILGQGPKLLIQFQNNGVVDDSQLPKDRFSAERLKGVDSTLKIQPAKLEDSAVYLCASSGRTIGMNTEAFFGQGTRLTVV.

This clonotype was recorded many times. The genes are TRBV19 and TRBJ2-6, with D possibly being TRBD1 or TRBD2 (5 bases each). This CDR3 is 15 amino acids long. Trimming left V 8 bases short and J 0 bases short, with 11 bases between. Germline CDR1 and CDR2: LNHDA and SQIVND (reference sequence). CDR3 sequence (DNA): TGTGCCAGTTTGGGACGCATCTCTGGGGCCAACGTCCTGACTTTC. As protein: CASLGRISGANVLTF. Supplemented by reference TRBV19 and TRBJ2-6, the full variable domain reads DGGITQSPKYLFRKEGQNVTLSCEQNLNHDAMYWYRQDPGQGLRLIYYSQIVNDFQKGDIAEGYSVSREKKESFPLTVTSAQKNPTAFYLCASLGRISGANVLTFGAGSRLTVL.

This clonotype was seen a single time. A clone one base away is much larger, so this may be a read error. This chain uses TRBV7-2 with TRBJ1-2; possibly TRBD1 for D (5 bases). Looked up from germline, CDR1 is SGHTA and CDR2 is FQGNSA. The CDR3 is 15 residues long. CDR3 bases: TGTGCCGGCAGCTCGGAGGGGTCCTCTAACTATGGCTACACCTTC. This codes for CAGSSEGSSNYGYTF.

This chain's CDR3 is CASRGDRRGATEAFF. The CDR3 nucleotides are TGTGCCAGCAGGGGCGACCGCAGGGGGGCCACTGAAGCTTTCTTT. The V gene is TRBV12-3 or TRBV12-4, the J gene TRBJ1-1; 7 bases agree with TRBD1. V dropped 6 bases and J dropped 4; count of bases not matched to a gene: 11. The CDR3 length is 15 residues.

This clonotype occurred many times. The V call is TRBV12-3 or TRBV12-4, the J call TRBJ1-1; TRBD1 agrees at 7 bases. J was trimmed by 3 bases and V by 4 bases; bases with no gene match: 5. The CDR3 has 14 residues. The CDR3 reads CASSYQGGDTEAFF. The CDR3 DNA is TGTGCCAGCAGTTATCAGGGGGGGGACACTGAAGCTTTCTTT.

This chain joins TRBV7-2 and TRBJ1-5; D uncertain. CDR1 and CDR2 from the germline V gene are SGHTA and FQGNSA. V was cut by 9 bases and J by 7 bases, with 25 bases left in between. The CDR3 has 16 amino acids. The DNA for the CDR3 is TGTGCCAGTAGTAGTAAGGCAGGACCAAGGTGGCAGCCCCAGCATTTT. This encodes CASSSKAGPRWQPQHF.